This T cell receptor beta chain appears in the sequencing data of a study of Ad26.COV2.S vaccination and SARS-CoV-2 variants. The method was immunoSEQ multiplex PCR; TCRdb's version includes in-frame clones alone and lacks a portion of them. The table has around 340,000 clones, roughly 91% seen once. Treatment in this sample: around 19 received Ad26.COV2.S at low or high dose, single or two shots; roughly five received placebo; per-sample allocation not given. The investigators took samples on day 63 after the first vaccine or placebo injection. The CDR3 is 13 amino acids. The V and J ends lost 7 bases and 6 bases respectively, with 15 bases between them. In germline, CDR1 is MDHEN, CDR2 SYDVKM.

The clonotype originates from a person aged 18 to 59 who received the Ad26.COV2.S COVID-19 vaccine or a placebo. The sample was peripheral blood, taken in a trial of Ad26.COV2.S vaccine versus placebo. The chain links TRBV28 to TRBJ1-2; TRBD1 might be the D (5 bases). DNA for the CDR3: TGTGCCAGCAACCCTGACAGATTAGATGGCTACACCTTC. This codes for CASNPDRLDGYTF.